The clone carrying this T cell receptor (beta chain) was detected a few times. Its target is not known. This table comes from immunoSEQ multiplex PCR, and its TCRdb copy is limited to in-frame clones, with some not included. The sample has about 5,500 clones, roughly 85% seen once. Trimming left V 4 bases short and J 8 bases short, with 15 bases between. The V gene's germline CDR1 is SGDLS and CDR2 YYNGEE. CDR3 size: 14 residues. The source of the sample is a study of immune evolution from preneoplasia to lung adenocarcinoma. Patient tissue came from resections in Japan or China, 2014–2017. H&E slides confirmed each diagnosis, reviewed by two pathologists independently. Study-level results: Clonality was highest in normal lung, lower in later-stage lesions apparently. Normal lung had the highest top T cell clone frequencies.

This sequence originates from a person aged 65-85 years with lung adenocarcinoma. The sequenced sample consisted of FFPE adjacent normal lung tissue. The chain employs TRBV9 and TRBJ2-2; no clear D gene. In nucleotides, the CDR3 is TGTGCCAGCAGCTCTCTAGTTGGGATTGGGGAGCTGTTTTTT. It translates to CASSSLVGIGELFF.